This TCR beta chain was captured by sequencing in a study of memory CD4+ T cells and cytomegalovirus serostatus. Findings and caveats of the study: About 40% of the roughly 150 known CMV-associated TCRbeta sequences appeared in CD4+ memory. CMV serostatus prediction reached median AUC approximately 0.95, or 0.91 with US-trained model.

Single viable CD3+CD4+CD8-CD45RO+ cells were sorted as the memory CD4+ T cells. Comment on this clone: No antigen is known for it.

Sequenced by immunoSEQ multiplex PCR; TCRdb stores in-frame clones only, minus some. The sample comprises about 25,000 clones, more than 60% of which are singletons, and under 0.85% rests with the top ten. Trimming cost V 0 bases and J 5 bases, with 13 bases left between them. CDR3 length equals 15 residues. The germline gives CDR1 LGHNA, CDR2 YNFKEQ. The receptor was isolated from an adult in good health and CMV-seronegative. What was sequenced was memory CD4+ T cells from blood. V is TRBV4-2 and J is TRBJ1-1, with a tentative D call TRBD1 (6 bases). The CDR3 nucleotides are TGTGCCAGCAGCCAAGATCAGGGGAGTTGGACTGAAGCTTTCTTT. Translation gives CASSQDQGSWTEAFF.